The 13 T cell receptor beta chains in this list originate from one sample, sequenced in a study of T cell repertoires in cytomegalovirus infection. TCRdb re-analysed the reads in MiXCR, keeping a single row per CDR3 protein. Of 70,000 to 85,000 distinct CDR3 sequences in the sample, 40% were seen once. Their specific antigens are unknown. This specimen consisted of CD8+ T cells from cultured PBMCs, obtained from culture after CMV antigen stimulation. These receptors originate from a human donor in good health (CMV status not recorded). Some clones in this sample may be carry-over from other donors' samples.

CDR3 sequence reads: CASSSGQDVAKNIQYF. The DNA of the CDR3 is TGTGCCAGCAGCTCGGGACAGGACGTAGCCAAAAACATTCAGTACTTC. The chain carries TRBV7-8 and TRBJ2-4; TRBD1 agrees at 8 bases. CDR1 and CDR2 from the germline V gene are SGHVS and FQNEAQ. The trim removed 4 bases at V and 0 bases at J, leaving 5 bases unmatched. The CDR3 totals 16 residues.

Turning to this clonotype: One end of the junction does not line up with germline, which may come from a read error. The chain is built from TRBV20-1 and TRBJ2-5; D is undetermined. The CDR3 runs 12 residues. Germline CDR1 and CDR2: DFQATT and SNEGSKA (reference sequence). In nucleotides, the CDR3 is TGTAGTGCTACCATACGGTCAGGGACCCAGTACTTC. It is translated as CSATIRSGTQYF.

The gene calls are TRBV27 and TRBJ2-1; 8 nucleotides align to TRBD2. The germline V gene has CDR1 MNHEY and CDR2 SMNVEV (reference sequence). The trim removed 6 bases at V and 4 bases at J, leaving 11 bases unmatched. The CDR3 consists of 16 residues. In DNA form, the CDR3 reads TGTGCCAGCAGGACCCTGGAGCGGGGGCCGTACAATGAGCAGTTCTTC. It specifies CASRTLERGPYNEQFF.

This chain uses TRBV2 with TRBJ1-5, with D perhaps matching TRBD1 (6 bases). CDR1 is SNHLY and CDR2 is FYNNEI in the germline V gene. The CDR3 has 16 residues. Trimming stripped 2 bases from V and 3 bases from J, with 14 bases between. CDR3 in amino acids: CASSEYTGNVNQPQHF. CDR3 coding DNA: TGTGCCAGCAGTGAATATACAGGGAATGTCAATCAGCCCCAGCATTTT.

This clonotype was found a few times. V gene TRBV7-9 combines with J gene TRBJ1-2; D might be TRBD1 (5 bases). Germline V gives CDR1 SEHNR, CDR2 FQNEAQ (reference sequence). The V and J ends lost 5 bases and 1 base respectively, with 11 bases between them. The CDR3 is 14 residues long. The CDR3 protein is CASSPWGVNYGYTF. DNA for the CDR3: TGTGCCAGCAGCCCCTGGGGGGTTAACTATGGCTACACCTTC. Using reference TRBV7-9 and TRBJ1-2 for the parts outside the CDR3, the full variable domain is DTGVSQNPRHKITKRGQNVTFRCDPISEHNRLYWYRQTLGQGPEFLTYFQNEAQLEKSRLLSDRFSAERPKGSFSTLEIQRTEQGDSAMYLCASSPWGVNYGYTFGSGTRLTVV.

The chain employs TRBV4-1 and TRBJ1-5; D remains ambiguous. Germline CDR1 and CDR2: MGHRA and YSYEKL. V lost 0 bases to trimming and J lost 3 bases, with 12 bases between them. The CDR3 runs 16 residues. For the CDR3, the DNA is TGCGCCAGCAGCCAAGATCCTAGGTCGTACAATCAGCCCCAGCATTTT. Its translation: CASSQDPRSYNQPQHF.

In this sample, this clonotype turned up once. The genes are TRBV12-3 or TRBV12-4 and TRBJ2-3; 10 nucleotides line up with TRBD2. The length of the CDR3 is 17 residues. V dropped 5 bases and J dropped 9; count of bases not matched to a gene: 17. The DNA of the CDR3 is TGTGCCAGCAGTCTCTCGGGTAGCGGGGGGCCTCCGAGAACGCAGTATTTT. Translating it yields CASSLSGSGGPPRTQYF.

The J gene is TRBJ1-1, the V gene TRBV5-6; TRBD1 matches 10 bases. This CDR3 comprises 14 residues. The V gene's germline CDR1 is SGHDT and CDR2 YYEEEE. V was pared by 4 bases and J by 5 bases, with 5 bases of the junction left unmatched. The CDR3 region is CASSGGQGVTEAFF. The CDR3 nucleotides read TGTGCCAGCAGCGGAGGACAGGGGGTTACTGAAGCTTTCTTT.

This chain uses TRBV2 with TRBJ1-5; tentatively, D is TRBD1 (6 bases). There are 14 residues in the CDR3. V lost 7 bases and J 3 bases, leaving 13 bases between the germline ends. Per the germline V gene, CDR1 is SNHLY and CDR2 is FYNNEI. CDR3 sequence: CASNGGGYNQPQHF. CDR3 bases: TGTGCCAGCAATGGAGGGGGGTACAATCAGCCCCAGCATTTT.

The chain combines TRBV5-4 with TRBJ2-7; D perhaps matches TRBD1 (6 bases). The V end was cut by 1 base, the J end by 2 bases, with 13 bases between. CDR3 length: 15 amino acids. Germline V lookup: CDR1 SGHNT, CDR2 YYREEE (reference sequence). The DNA of the CDR3 is TGTGCCAGCAGCTTGATGCAGGGGATGCCCTACGAGCAGTACTTC. Its protein is CASSLMQGMPYEQYF.

This rearrangement joins TRBV15 to TRBJ2-1; 7 bases are shared with TRBD2. The germline CDR1 and CDR2 sequences are LNHNV and YYDKDF (reference sequence). The CDR3 is made up of 16 amino acids. V lost 0 bases to trimming and J lost 7 bases; unmatched junction nucleotides: 9. This chain's CDR3 is CATSRDEGLVLNEQFF. The CDR3 DNA reads TGTGCCACCAGCAGAGATGAAGGACTAGTTCTAAATGAGCAGTTCTTC.

This rearrangement joins TRBV6-2 or TRBV6-3 to TRBJ2-3; D could derive from TRBD1 or TRBD2 (5 bases each). Germline V gives CDR1 MNHEY, CDR2 SVGEGT. V gave up 2 bases and J gave up 0 bases, with 9 bases separating them. The CDR3 is 15 amino acids. The DNA of the CDR3 is TGTGCCAGCAGTTACGAGGGACGGAGCACAGATACGCAGTATTTT. Translation gives CASSYEGRSTDTQYF.

V gene TRBV7-3 combines with J gene TRBJ1-2, with D perhaps matching TRBD1 (6 bases). V was pared by 8 bases and J by 4 bases, with 8 bases between. The CDR3 is made up of 11 amino acids. Germline V gene data show CDR1 as SGHTA and CDR2 as FQGTGA. CDR3 sequence reads: CASRTAYGYTF. CDR3 nucleotides: TGTGCCAGCCGGACAGCCTATGGCTACACCTTC.